A single sample is the source of the 18 T cell receptor beta chains below, sequenced in a study of blood T cell repertoires in COVID-19. The repertoire was sequenced with immunoSEQ multiplex PCR; TCRdb's copy has only in-frame clones and lacks some. The data show about 370,000 clones, approximately 92% seen once. Sequenced: PBMCs or T cells enriched from blood (not recorded which). Receptors were obtained from a man in his late teens or twenties who had recovered from COVID-19.

This clone turned up a few times. The V call is TRBV7-9, the J call TRBJ1-1; the D gene is possibly TRBD1 (5 bases). Trimming removed 0 bases at V and 4 bases at J, with 15 bases between. The germline CDR1 and CDR2 sequences are SEHNR and FQNEAQ (reference sequence). There are 16 residues in the CDR3. The CDR3 reads CASSLAYKGRGTEAFF. In DNA form, the CDR3 reads TGTGCCAGCAGCTTAGCCTATAAGGGGAGGGGCACTGAAGCTTTCTTT.

This clone has a single count. This rearrangement joins TRBV19 to TRBJ1-5; D gene uncertain. The V end lost 4 bases, the J end lost 4 bases, and 8 bases lay between the germline ends. This CDR3 has 13 residues. The V gene's germline CDR1 is LNHDA and CDR2 SQIVND (reference sequence). CDR3 DNA sequence: TGTGCCAGTAGTAGCGGCGTTAATCAGCCCCAGCATTTT. Translating gives CASSSGVNQPQHF.

This chain uses TRBV5-4 with TRBJ2-7, with D possibly TRBD2 on 5 matching bases. Trimming took 3 bases from V and 2 from J, leaving 24 bases between them. The CDR3 has 18 residues. The germline gives CDR1 SGHNT, CDR2 YYREEE (reference sequence). The CDR3 reads CASSSGGFFGSGTYEQYF. In nucleotides, the CDR3 is TGTGCCAGCAGCTCCGGAGGCTTTTTCGGAAGCGGAACCTACGAGCAGTACTTC. Looking up the rest from reference TRBV5-4 and TRBJ2-7 gives the full variable domain: ETGVTQSPTHLIKTRGQQVTLRCSSQSGHNTVSWYQQALGQGPQFIFQYYREEENGRGNFPPRFSGLQFPNYSSELNVNALELDDSALYLCASSSGGFFGSGTYEQYFGPGTRLTVT.

V usage is TRBV3-1 (or the pseudogene TRBV3-2) and J usage is TRBJ1-1; D not resolved. CDR1 is LGHDT, CDR2 YNNKEL, per germline (reference sequence). V lost 4 bases and J lost 1, with 7 bases in between. The CDR3 has 13 residues. In DNA, the CDR3 is TGTGCCAGCAGCCTCCTAAGGAACACTGAAGCTTTCTTT. Residues: CASSLLRNTEAFF.

The V and J genes are TRBV7-2 and TRBJ2-7, with 10 positions matching TRBD2. From germline, CDR1 is SGHTA and CDR2 FQGNSA. The junction had 12 bases not matched to a gene; V was cut back by 3 bases and J by 4 bases. The CDR3 is made up of 17 amino acids. CDR3 protein: CASSFIDSGRTLYEQYF. The CDR3, as DNA: TGTGCCAGCAGCTTTATAGATAGCGGGAGGACCCTTTACGAGCAGTACTTC.

In regard to this clone: Other DNA sequences of this sample code for an identical CDR3. The CDR3 here is CASSSSGGSYGYTF. The CDR3 nucleotides read TGTGCCAGCAGCTCTAGTGGGGGGTCCTATGGCTACACCTTC. The chain is built from TRBV7-2 and TRBJ1-2, with a tentative D call TRBD1 (5 bases). The CDR3 runs to 14 residues. In germline, CDR1 is SGHTA, CDR2 FQGNSA. The germline V and J ends were trimmed by 4 bases and 4 bases, with 13 bases remaining between them. Based on the CDR3 plus reference TRBV7-2 and TRBJ1-2, the full variable domain is GAGVSQSPSNKVTEKGKDVELRCDPISGHTALYWYRQSLGQGLEFLIYFQGNSAPDKSGLPSDRFSAERTGGSVSTLTIQRTQQEDSAVYLCASSSSGGSYGYTFGSGTRLTVV.

The chain employs TRBV29-1 and TRBJ1-5, with 10 bases lining up with TRBD1. Per germline, CDR1 SQVTM and CDR2 ANQGSEA. After removal of 7 bases from V and 5 bases from J, the junction contained 5 bases not matched to a gene. The CDR3 sequence is 13 residues long. The CDR3 spells CSALTGGYQPQHF. DNA for the CDR3: TGCAGCGCCCTGACAGGGGGCTATCAGCCCCAGCATTTT.

The CDR3 loop is CASSTGQGVRWEKLFF. In DNA, the CDR3 is TGCGCCAGCAGCACGGGACAGGGGGTTCGGTGGGAAAAACTGTTTTTT. This chain joins TRBV5-1 and TRBJ1-4; 11 bases fit TRBD1. V was clipped by 4 bases and J by 8 bases; unmatched bases: 10. The CDR3 is made up of 16 amino acids. Germline CDR1 is SGHRS and CDR2 is YFSETQ.

The rearrangement joins TRBV20-1 to TRBJ2-3; D is unresolved. Germline V gives CDR1 DFQATT, CDR2 SNEGSKA (reference sequence). CDR3 size: 11 residues. Trimming took 1 base from V and 7 from J, leaving 6 bases between them. The CDR3 region has the DNA TGCAGTGCTAGAGGCAGTTATACGCAGTATTTT. Protein sequence: CSARGSYTQYF.

In regard to this clone: Other DNA sequences in this sample translate to the same CDR3. The rearrangement links TRBV24-1 to TRBJ1-5; D unresolved. Germline V gene sequence: CDR1 KGHDR, CDR2 SFDVKD. The CDR3 is 12 amino acids. The V end lost 4 bases, the J end lost 4 bases, and 4 bases lay between the germline ends. In nucleotides, the CDR3 is TGTGCCACCAGTGACCCAAATCAGCCCCAGCATTTT. Its translation is CATSDPNQPQHF.

The chain carries TRBV6-5 and TRBJ1-2; perhaps TRBD1 as D (5 bases). Germline lookup yields CDR1 MNHEY and CDR2 SVGAGI. V was trimmed by 10 bases and J by 3 bases, leaving 12 bases between them. CDR3 length equals 12 residues. The CDR3 nucleotides are TGTGCCACAATAGGGGATCACTATGGCTACACCTTC. This sequence encodes CATIGDHYGYTF.

The gene calls are TRBV28 and TRBJ1-2, with a tentative D call TRBD1 (5 bases). This CDR3 spans 15 amino acids. Germline values: CDR1 MDHEN, CDR2 SYDVKM. V dropped 1 base and J dropped 4 bases, with 13 bases sitting between them. This CDR3 reads CASSLLGSGAYGYTF. The CDR3 DNA sequence: TGTGCCAGCAGTTTATTGGGTTCTGGGGCCTATGGCTACACCTTC.

This sequence joins TRBV18 and TRBJ2-2; D perhaps matches TRBD2 (6 bases). Germline lookup yields CDR1 KGHSH and CDR2 LQKENI. The CDR3 has 17 residues. Trimming cost V 2 bases and J 4 bases, with 17 bases left between them. CDR3 bases: TGTGCCAGCTCACCAAACTGGCCGGGACTCTCCACCGGGGAGCTGTTTTTT. Translation: CASSPNWPGLSTGELFF.

The chain couples TRBV5-1 to TRBJ2-2, with 9 bases lining up with TRBD2. Per germline, CDR1 SGHRS and CDR2 YFSETQ. The V segment lost 4 bases and the J segment 7 bases; nucleotides outside the gene matches: 8. The CDR3 runs 15 residues. CDR3 sequence: CASSLLAGVNGELFF. In DNA, the CDR3 is TGCGCCAGCAGCCTCTTAGCGGGAGTGAACGGGGAGCTGTTTTTT.

V usage is TRBV6-5 and J usage is TRBJ2-3, with 8 bases matching TRBD1. The CDR3 runs to 16 residues. CDR1 is MNHEY, CDR2 SVGAGI, per germline. Trimming removed 0 bases from V and 2 bases from J; junction bases left unmatched: 4. Here the CDR3 DNA reads TGTGCCAGCAGTTACTCGGCAGGGGGCCCCACAGATACGCAGTATTTT. This codes for CASSYSAGGPTDTQYF.

The rearrangement uses TRBV28 and TRBJ2-1; tentative D call: TRBD1 (6 bases). The length of the CDR3 is 16 residues. CDR1 is MDHEN, CDR2 SYDVKM, per germline. Trimming removed 6 bases at V and 6 bases at J, with 21 bases between. CDR3 region: CASSPTGLYPGNEQFF. The CDR3 bases are TGTGCCAGCAGCCCTACAGGGTTGTATCCGGGCAATGAGCAGTTCTTC.

Concerning this clone itself: An end of the junction does not agree with germline; a read error may underlie this. The chain carries TRBV7-9 and TRBJ2-1; 8 positions match TRBD2. The CDR3 sequence is 14 residues long. Germline V lookup: CDR1 SEHNR, CDR2 FQNEAQ (reference sequence). CDR3 in amino acids: CASSSSGLVTTCVF. CDR3 DNA: TGTGCCAGCAGCTCGTCGGGACTAGTCACTACCTGCGTCTTC.

The chain uses TRBV6-5 and TRBJ1-6, with 8 nucleotides matching TRBD1. CDR1 and CDR2 from the germline V gene are MNHEY and SVGAGI. The CDR3 spans 13 residues. V lost 7 bases and J lost 9; bases outside the gene matches: 5. The CDR3 DNA is TGTGCCAGCACCTCGACAGGGGCTTCACCCCTCCACTTT. It yields the protein CASTSTGASPLHF.